The next 12 T cell receptor beta chains were all read from a single sample in a study of regulatory T cells in long-lasting Graves disease. With iRepertoire HTBI primers and Arm-PCR of CDR3 regions, TCR beta libraries were built. Each CDR3 protein gets one entry after TCRdb re-called the multiplex PCR reads with MiXCR. The sample holds 400,000 to 550,000 distinct CDR3 sequences, just under 15% seen once. Documented time point: newly diagnosed GD, antithyroid drugs for less than 3 months. The TCR library used RNA extracted from PBMCs. The same data also contributed to another study, on T cells in Graves' hyperthyroidism and ophthalmopathy.

The sequencing used peripheral blood mononuclear cells (PBMCs), collected at new diagnosis, from a patient treated with antithyroid drugs. The receptors stem from a woman between 25 and 40 years old with Graves disease.

This clonotype was detected ten times or more. The V and J genes are TRBV5-4 and TRBJ1-1; maybe TRBD1 (6 bases). This CDR3 is 13 amino acids long. V lost 4 bases and J 3 bases, leaving 10 bases between the germline ends. CDR1 is SGHNT, CDR2 YYREEE, per germline (reference sequence). In DNA form, the CDR3 reads TGTGCCAGCAGCCGGACAGAATACACTGAAGCTTTCTTT. Its protein product is CASSRTEYTEAFF.

This clonotype has only a few counts. The chain employs TRBV5-4 and TRBJ2-3; TRBD2 matches 8 bases. Looked up from germline, CDR1 is SGHNT and CDR2 is YYREEE (reference sequence). With V trimmed by 0 bases and J by 3 bases, 9 bases remained unmatched. The CDR3 runs to 17 residues. The CDR3 reads CASSLGRRAGVTDTQYF. Here the CDR3 DNA reads TGTGCCAGCAGCTTGGGTCGCCGAGCGGGAGTAACAGATACGCAGTATTTT.

This clonotype was observed at least ten times. This sequence joins TRBV3-1 and TRBJ2-3; D unresolved. Germline values: CDR1 LGHDT, CDR2 YNNKEL (reference sequence). The CDR3 is 14 amino acids. Trimming removed 1 base at V and 4 bases at J, with 9 bases between. The CDR3 coding sequence is TGTGCCAGCAGCCAAGGGCCCAGCGCAGATACGCAGTATTTT. Protein product: CASSQGPSADTQYF.

This clonotype was detected ten times or more. The V call is TRBV2, the J call TRBJ2-3; 7 positions match TRBD1. Germline V gives CDR1 SNHLY, CDR2 FYNNEI. The V gene end was trimmed by 3 bases and the J gene end by 2 bases; junction bases not matched to a gene: 2. The CDR3 length is 14 residues. As DNA, the CDR3 is TGTGCCAGCAGTGATGACAGGGTCACAGATACGCAGTATTTT. Its translation is CASSDDRVTDTQYF.

This clonotype was observed many times. The rearrangement uses TRBV28 and TRBJ2-1; TRBD2 is a possible D gene (6 bases). CDR3 length equals 15 residues. Germline V gene sequence: CDR1 MDHEN, CDR2 SYDVKM. The V end lost 5 bases, the J end lost 0 bases, and 11 bases lay between the germline ends. The CDR3 bases are TGTGCCAGCAGTAGCGGGCGCAGCTCCTACAATGAGCAGTTCTTC. Residues: CASSSGRSSYNEQFF.

Points on this clonotype: A clone one base away is much larger, so this may be a read error. The J gene is TRBJ2-1, the V gene TRBV11-2; 8 nucleotides agree with TRBD2. The CDR3 extends over 14 amino acids. The germline CDR1 and CDR2 sequences are SGHAT and FQNNGV. The CDR3 nucleotides are TGTGCCGGCAGCGATAGCGGGATTGGGACTGAGCAGTTCTTC. Its translation is CAGSDSGIGTEQFF.

This clonotype was picked up many times. This chain uses TRBV6-1 with TRBJ2-2, with D hard to call. Germline V lookup: CDR1 MNHNS, CDR2 SASEGT. This CDR3 is 13 amino acids long. V lost 5 bases, J lost 7 bases, and 11 bases lay in between. CDR3 sequence (DNA): TGTGCCAGCAGTCCAAACATGGTCGGGGAGCTGTTTTTT. It codes for CASSPNMVGELFF.

This clonotype came up many times. The J gene is TRBJ2-2, the V gene TRBV11-1; D may be TRBD1 (5 bases). Per the germline V gene, CDR1 is SGHAT and CDR2 is FQDESV (reference sequence). The CDR3 contains 12 residues. V was pared by 6 bases and J by 11 bases, with 13 bases between. The DNA for the CDR3 is TGTGCCAGCAGGCACTCAGGGCATGAGCTGTTTTTT. This encodes CASRHSGHELFF.

Ten or more counts support this clonotype. This chain joins TRBV3-1 and TRBJ2-5; 8 nucleotides match TRBD2. In germline, CDR1 is LGHDT, CDR2 YNNKEL (reference sequence). The CDR3 spans 14 residues. The junction had 6 bases not matched to a gene; V was cut back by 3 bases and J by 6 bases. Here the CDR3 reads CASSHSGTPQTQYF. CDR3 in DNA: TGTGCCAGCAGCCATAGCGGGACTCCCCAGACCCAGTACTTC.

This clonotype was detected ten times or more. V and J are TRBV28 and TRBJ2-7, with D perhaps TRBD2 (5 bases). V shed 1 base and J shed 7 bases, with 14 bases lying between them. The germline V gene has CDR1 MDHEN and CDR2 SYDVKM. This CDR3 contains 14 residues. CDR3 in amino acids: CASSLLPSLGEQYF. The CDR3 region has the DNA TGTGCCAGCAGTTTATTACCTAGCCTGGGAGAGCAGTACTTC.

This clonotype was seen a handful of times. In nucleotides, the CDR3 is TGTGCCAGCAGCCGTGGGGGACTTGAGCAGTTCTTC. This gives the protein CASSRGGLEQFF. The rearrangement uses TRBV7-3 and TRBJ2-1; D may be TRBD2 (6 bases). Germline V gene data show CDR1 as SGHTA and CDR2 as FQGTGA. Trimming removed 5 bases at V and 9 bases at J, with 11 bases between. The CDR3 has 12 amino acids.

There are many counts of this clonotype. The chain combines TRBV12-3 or TRBV12-4 with TRBJ2-7; D is perhaps TRBD1 (6 bases). CDR3 length: 13 residues. The V end lost 4 bases, the J end lost 6 bases, and 13 bases lay between the germline ends. The CDR3 spells CASSSGTNGEQYF. The CDR3 nucleotides are TGTGCCAGCAGTTCCGGGACAAATGGCGAGCAGTACTTC.